This TCR beta chain was recovered during a study of blood T cells in healthy people across ages. Total RNA was extracted at no less than 6 micrograms per sample. Primers used in a second PCR of roughly 6 to 12 cycles were a sample-barcoded 5' primer and a J-beta primer mix. TCRdb processed the 5' RACE reads anew with MiXCR; each CDR3 protein has one entry. Of 1 million or so distinct CDR3 sequences listed, 45% were seen once; the top ten hold 15% to 20%. Whole-study results and caveats: Using unsorted PBMCs precluded a conclusive naive versus antigen-experienced comparison. Older age went with lower TCR beta diversity per million T cells, in a roughly linear way. Naive CD4+ cell counts and diversity both ran higher in long-lived than in aged donors.

With respect to this clonotype: Its antigen is as yet unknown.

The clonotype was recovered from a woman aged 55-69 years in good health. Specimen: blood.

The DNA for the CDR3 is TGTGCCAGCAGTTACAATGGACTAGCGGGAGATGAGCAGTTCTTC. Translating it yields CASSYNGLAGDEQFF. The chain combines TRBV6-5 with TRBJ2-1; 13 nucleotides line up with TRBD2. V shed 2 bases and J 8 bases; nucleotides not matched to a gene: 3. This CDR3 comprises 15 residues. Germline CDR1 reads MNHEY; CDR2 reads SVGAGI.